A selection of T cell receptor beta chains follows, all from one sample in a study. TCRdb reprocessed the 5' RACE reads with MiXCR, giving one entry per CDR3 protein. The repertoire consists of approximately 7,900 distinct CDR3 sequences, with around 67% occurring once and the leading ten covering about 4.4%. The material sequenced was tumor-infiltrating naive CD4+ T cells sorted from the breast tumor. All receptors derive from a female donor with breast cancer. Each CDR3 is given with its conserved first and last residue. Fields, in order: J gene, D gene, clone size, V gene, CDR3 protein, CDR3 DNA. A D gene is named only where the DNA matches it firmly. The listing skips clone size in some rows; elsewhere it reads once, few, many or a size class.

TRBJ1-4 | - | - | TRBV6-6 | CASQTTNEKLFF | TGTGCCAGCCAAACAACTAATGAAAAACTGTTTTTT
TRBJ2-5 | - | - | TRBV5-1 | CASSLGAQPGQETQYF | TGCGCCAGCAGCTTGGGGGCCCAACCCGGTCAAGAGACCCAGTACTTC
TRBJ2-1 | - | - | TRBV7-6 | CASSARGTPYNEQFF | TGTGCCAGCAGCGCGAGGGGGACCCCATACAATGAGCAGTTCTTC
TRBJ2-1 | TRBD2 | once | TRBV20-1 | CSAKIAGAYNEQFF | TGCAGTGCTAAGATAGCGGGAGCCTACAATGAGCAGTTCTTC
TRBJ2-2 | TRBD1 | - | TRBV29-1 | CSVEGPGTGIAGELFF | TGCAGCGTCGAAGGTCCCGGGACAGGGATCGCCGGGGAGCTGTTTTTT
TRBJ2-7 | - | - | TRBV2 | CASSESQSSYEQYF | TGTGCCAGCAGTGAGTCACAAAGCTCCTACGAGCAGTACTTC
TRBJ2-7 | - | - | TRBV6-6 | CASSFQGVSYEQYF | TGTGCCAGCAGTTTCCAGGGTGTCTCCTACGAGCAGTACTTC
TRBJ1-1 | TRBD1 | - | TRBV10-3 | CAANRGNSNTEAFF | TGTGCAGCGAACAGGGGGAATAGTAACACTGAAGCTTTCTTT
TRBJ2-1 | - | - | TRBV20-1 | CSAASTGTSPNEQFF | TGCAGTGCCGCATCCACAGGTACTAGTCCCAATGAGCAGTTCTTC
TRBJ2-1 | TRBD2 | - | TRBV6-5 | CASSSQPGLGTWNNEQFF | TGTGCCAGCAGTTCTCAACCGGGACTAGGAACGTGGAACAATGAGCAGTTCTTC
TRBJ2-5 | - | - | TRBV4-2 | CASSQDGARETQYF | TGTGCCAGCAGCCAAGACGGTGCTAGAGAGACCCAGTACTTC
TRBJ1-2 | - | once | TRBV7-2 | CASSLGPGANYGYTF | TGTGCCAGCAGCTTAGGGCCTGGGGCTAACTATGGCTACACCTTC
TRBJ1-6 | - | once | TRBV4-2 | CASSPTIYNSPLHF | TGTGCCAGCAGCCCGACAATCTATAATTCACCCCTCCACTTT
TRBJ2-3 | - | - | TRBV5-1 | CASRSGAAPTDTQYF | TGCGCCAGCAGGAGTGGGGCAGCCCCCACAGATACGCAGTATTTT
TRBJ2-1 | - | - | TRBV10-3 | CAIRTEVEMFF | TGTGCCATCAGAACAGAGGTAGAGATGTTCTTC
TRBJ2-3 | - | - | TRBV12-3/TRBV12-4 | CASSLRFAGNTDTQYF | TGTGCCAGCAGTTTACGTTTCGCGGGCAACACAGATACGCAGTATTTT
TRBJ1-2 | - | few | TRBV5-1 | CASSVGAANYGYTF | TGCGCCAGCAGCGTCGGAGCGGCTAACTATGGCTACACCTTC
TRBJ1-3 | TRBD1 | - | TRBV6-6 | CASRYGQGSSGNTIYF | TGTGCCAGCAGATACGGACAGGGATCCTCTGGAAACACCATATATTTT
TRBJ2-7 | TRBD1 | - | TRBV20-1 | CSAAPGQGLYEQYF | TGCAGTGCCGCTCCGGGACAGGGGCTCTACGAGCAGTACTTC
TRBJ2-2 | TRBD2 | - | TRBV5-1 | CASSWGLAGVTNTGELFF | TGCGCCAGCAGCTGGGGACTAGCGGGAGTTACGAACACCGGGGAGCTGTTTTTT
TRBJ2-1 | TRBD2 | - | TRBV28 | CASSSGTTYNEQFF | TGTGCCAGCAGTAGCGGGACTACCTACAATGAGCAGTTCTTC
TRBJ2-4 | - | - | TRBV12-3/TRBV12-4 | CASSPMRGSENIQYF | TGTGCCAGCAGTCCCATGAGGGGTAGTGAAAACATTCAGTACTTC
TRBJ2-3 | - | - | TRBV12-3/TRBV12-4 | CASSPGQLADTQYF | TGTGCCAGCAGCCCCGGGCAGTTGGCAGATACGCAGTATTTT
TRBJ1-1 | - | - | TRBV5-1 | CASNSPTGNTEAFF | TGCGCCAGCAACTCACCTACGGGGAACACTGAAGCTTTCTTT
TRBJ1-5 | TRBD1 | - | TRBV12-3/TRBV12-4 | CASRLGQGYQPQHF | TGTGCCAGCAGGCTGGGACAGGGTTATCAGCCCCAGCATTTT
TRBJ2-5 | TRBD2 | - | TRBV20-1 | CSARWLAGAPTQYF | TGCAGTGCTAGATGGCTAGCGGGAGCTCCGACCCAGTACTTC
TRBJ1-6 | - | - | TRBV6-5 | CASSSTSSPLHF | TGTGCCAGCAGCTCCACCTCTTCACCCCTCCACTTT
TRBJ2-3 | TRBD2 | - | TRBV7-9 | CASSLLAGAGDTQYF | TGTGCCAGCAGCCTTCTAGCGGGAGCAGGCGATACGCAGTATTTT
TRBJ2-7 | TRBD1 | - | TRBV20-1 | CSANRRAGGDNGQYF | TGCAGTGCTAATCGTAGGGCAGGGGGTGACAACGGGCAGTACTTC
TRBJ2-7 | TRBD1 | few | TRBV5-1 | CASSHDYGTDYEQYF | TGCGCCAGCAGCCATGATTACGGGACAGACTACGAGCAGTACTTC
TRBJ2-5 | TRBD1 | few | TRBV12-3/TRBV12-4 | CASSRTGVGETQYF | TGTGCCAGCAGTCGGACAGGGGTGGGAGAGACCCAGTACTTC
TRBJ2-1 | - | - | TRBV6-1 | CASSEWGSGDNEQFF | TGTGCCAGCAGTGAATGGGGTAGCGGAGACAATGAGCAGTTCTTC
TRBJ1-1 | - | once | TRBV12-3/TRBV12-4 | CASSLGHRTKAFF | TGTGCCAGCAGTTTAGGTCATCGGACTAAAGCTTTCTTT
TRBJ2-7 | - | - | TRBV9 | CASSGNGYEQYF | TGTGCCAGCAGCGGGAACGGCTACGAGCAGTACTTC
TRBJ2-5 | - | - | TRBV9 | CASSASQETQYF | TGTGCCAGCAGCGCCTCCCAAGAGACCCAGTACTTC
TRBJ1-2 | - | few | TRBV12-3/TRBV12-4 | CASSFDIDGYGYTF | TGTGCCAGCAGTTTTGACATAGATGGATATGGCTACACCTTC
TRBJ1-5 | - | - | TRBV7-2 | CASSSGTEYQPQHF | TGTGCCAGCAGCTCCGGGACGGAATATCAGCCCCAGCATTTT
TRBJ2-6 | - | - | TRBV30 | CAWAEGTVGTGANVLTF | TGTGCCTGGGCGGAGGGTACGGTGGGCACTGGGGCCAACGTCCTGACTTTC
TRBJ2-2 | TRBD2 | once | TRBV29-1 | CSVDAGGNTGELFF | TGCAGCGTTGATGCGGGGGGGAACACCGGGGAGCTGTTTTTT
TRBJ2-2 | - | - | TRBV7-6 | CASSAGTNTGELFF | TGTGCCAGCAGCGCGGGAACGAACACCGGGGAGCTGTTTTTT
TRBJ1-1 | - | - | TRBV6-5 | CASRRPPGGNEAFF | TGTGCCAGCAGACGGCCCCCGGGGGGTAACGAAGCTTTCTTT
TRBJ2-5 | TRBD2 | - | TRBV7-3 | CASSLSGIETQYF | TGTGCCAGCAGCCTTAGCGGGATCGAGACCCAGTACTTC
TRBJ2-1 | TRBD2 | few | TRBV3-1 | CASSQTSGGLNEQFF | TGTGCCAGCAGCCAAACTAGCGGGGGGCTCAATGAGCAGTTCTTC
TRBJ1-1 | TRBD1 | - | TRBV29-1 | CSVGQGFAEAFF | TGCAGCGTTGGACAGGGTTTCGCTGAAGCTTTCTTT
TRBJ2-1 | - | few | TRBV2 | CASSRTPPNIGDF | TGTGCCAGCAGCAGGACGCCACCCAATATAGGCGACTTC
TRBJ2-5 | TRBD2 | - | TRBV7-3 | CASSADGGAGETQYF | TGTGCCAGCAGCGCAGACGGGGGGGCGGGAGAGACCCAGTACTTC
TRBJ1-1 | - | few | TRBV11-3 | CASSLGRTEAFF | TGTGCCAGCAGCTTAGGGCGGACAGAAGCTTTCTTT
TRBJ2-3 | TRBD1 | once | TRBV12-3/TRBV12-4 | CASSLGPGTASHTQYF | TGTGCCAGCAGTTTAGGTCCCGGGACAGCGAGTCATACGCAGTATTTT
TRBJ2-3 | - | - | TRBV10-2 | CASSEFSASTDTQYF | TGCGCCAGCAGTGAGTTTAGCGCCAGCACAGATACGCAGTATTTT
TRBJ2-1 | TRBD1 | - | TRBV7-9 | CASSLVQGQANEQFF | TGTGCCAGCAGCTTAGTACAGGGACAGGCGAATGAGCAGTTCTTC
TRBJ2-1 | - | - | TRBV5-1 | CAGSLDEQFF | TGCGCCGGCAGCTTGGATGAGCAGTTCTTC
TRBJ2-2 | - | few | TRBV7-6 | CASNMGDRTGELFF | TGTGCCAGCAACATGGGGGATCGCACCGGGGAGCTGTTTTTT
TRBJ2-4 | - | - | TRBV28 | CAASGEAKNIQYF | TGTGCCGCCAGTGGTGAGGCCAAAAACATTCAGTACTTC
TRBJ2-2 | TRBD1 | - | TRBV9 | CASSATGKRTGELFF | TGTGCCAGCAGCGCGACAGGGAAACGCACCGGGGAGCTGTTTTTT
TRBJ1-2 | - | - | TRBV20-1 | CSAPRQDLYGYTF | TGCAGTGCTCCTAGACAGGACCTCTATGGCTACACCTTC